The 29 T cell receptor beta chains presented below share a single source sample, sequenced in a study of cytomegalovirus exposure and HLA in healthy donors. PCR used 60 Vbeta primers and 13 Jbeta primers. Here immunoSEQ multiplex PCR was the method, and the copy in TCRdb shows in-frame clones only, minus some. The data hold 120,000 to 150,000 clones, with around 79% observed a single time. Sequenced: PBMCs. The source of these receptors is a man between 35 and 55 years old in good health and CMV-seropositive.

This chain links TRBV6-5 with TRBJ2-2; D not resolved. The length of the CDR3 is 15 residues. Trimming shortened V by 5 bases and J by 4 bases, and 14 bases separated the two germline ends. In germline, CDR1 is MNHEY, CDR2 SVGAGI. The CDR3 DNA reads TGTGCCAGCAGTCCGCAGAGACTTCTCACCGGGGAGCTGTTTTTT. It encodes CASSPQRLLTGELFF.

The CDR3 loop reads CASSPRPPGSYNSPLHF. The CDR3 DNA sequence: TGTGCCAGCAGTCCAAGACCCCCAGGCTCCTATAATTCACCCCTCCACTTT. The chain combines TRBV27 with TRBJ1-6; no firm D call. The germline V gene encodes CDR1 MNHEY and CDR2 SMNVEV (reference sequence). This CDR3 has 17 residues. Trimming removed 5 bases from V and 0 bases from J, with 14 bases in between.

Notes on this clone: The junction departs from the called germline gene at one end, perhaps through a read error. The V and J genes are TRBV2 and TRBJ2-7; the match to TRBD2 covers 9 bases. Germline CDR1 is SNHLY and CDR2 is FYNNEI. The CDR3 runs 15 residues. CDR3 sequence (DNA): TGTGCCAGCAGTGGGCTTAGCGGGAGTTCCTTCGAGCAGTACTTC. Protein product: CASSGLSGSSFEQYF.

This clone was recorded a few times. The gene calls are TRBV19 and TRBJ1-2; D gene unclear. This CDR3 is built from 11 residues. The germline gives CDR1 LNHDA, CDR2 SQIVND (reference sequence). Trimming removed 5 bases from V and 8 bases from J, with 9 bases in between. The DNA for the CDR3 is TGTGCCAGTAGTGAGGGCTTCGGCTACACCTTC. Translated, it gives CASSEGFGYTF.

As to this clone: Other DNA sequences from this sample encode an identical CDR3 as well. The chain links TRBV9 to TRBJ2-7, with TRBD2 identical over 7 bases. With 0 bases clipped from V and 1 base from J, the junction kept 4 bases outside the gene matches. CDR1 SGDLS and CDR2 YYNGEE come from the germline V gene. The CDR3 loop spans 15 amino acids. CDR3 loop: CASSVGASGSYEQYF. The CDR3 DNA reads as TGTGCCAGCAGCGTAGGCGCTAGCGGATCCTACGAGCAGTACTTC. Together with reference TRBV9 and TRBJ2-7, the CDR3 gives the full variable domain: DSGVTQTPKHLITATGQRVTLRCSPRSGDLSVYWYQQSLDQGLQFLIQYYNGEERAKGNILERFSAQQFPDLHSELNLSSLELGDSALYFCASSVGASGSYEQYFGPGTRLTVT.

This clone appeared a single time. The chain is built from TRBV30 and TRBJ1-2, with TRBD1 as a possible D gene (5 bases). The CDR3 length is 14 residues. CDR1 and CDR2 (germline): GTSNPN, SVGIG (reference sequence). V was cut by 2 bases and J by 5 bases, with 15 bases left in between. CDR3 region: CAWSRGLREYGYTF. CDR3 DNA: TGTGCCTGGAGTCGTGGGCTCAGGGAATATGGCTACACCTTC. Combining the CDR3 with reference TRBV30 and TRBJ1-2 gives the whole variable domain SQTIHQWPATLVQPVGSPLSLECTVEGTSNPNLYWYRQAAGRGLQLLFYSVGIGQISSEVPQNLSASRPQDRQFILSSKKLLLSDSGFYLCAWSRGLREYGYTFGSGTRLTVV.

This clone was recorded a few times. CDR3: CASTLDRVYGYTF. DNA of the CDR3: TGTGCCAGCACCCTCGACAGGGTTTATGGCTACACCTTC. The chain couples TRBV7-2 to TRBJ1-2; 7 bases are shared with TRBD1. The CDR3 spans 13 residues. After removal of 7 bases from V and 5 bases from J, the junction contained 7 bases not matched to a gene. Germline V gene sequence: CDR1 SGHTA, CDR2 FQGNSA.

This chain connects TRBV7-2 to TRBJ2-2; TRBD2 agrees at 11 bases. Germline V gene sequence: CDR1 SGHTA, CDR2 FQGNSA. V was pared by 3 bases and J by 1 base, with 4 bases of the junction left unmatched. The CDR3 has 17 amino acids. The CDR3 DNA sequence: TGTGCCAGCAGCTTGGGACTAGCGGTGTTGAACACCGGGGAGCTGTTTTTT. Protein sequence: CASSLGLAVLNTGELFF. Full variable domain (rest looked up from reference TRBV7-2 and TRBJ2-2): GAGVSQSPSNKVTEKGKDVELRCDPISGHTALYWYRQSLGQGLEFLIYFQGNSAPDKSGLPSDRFSAERTGGSVSTLTIQRTQQEDSAVYLCASSLGLAVLNTGELFFGEGSRLTVL.

This sequence joins TRBV29-1 and TRBJ1-2; 7 bases fit TRBD1. This CDR3 is built from 13 residues. CDR1 is SQVTM, CDR2 ANQGSEA, per germline. V dropped 6 bases and J dropped 5; count of bases not matched to a gene: 9. CDR3 residues: CSVPGQHGYGYTF. The CDR3 DNA reads TGCAGCGTCCCGGGACAGCATGGATATGGCTACACCTTC.

This chain uses TRBV7-6 with TRBJ1-5; TRBD1 aligns across 9 bases. This CDR3 is built from 15 residues. Per the germline V gene, CDR1 is SGHVS and CDR2 is FNYEAQ. Trimming took 5 bases from V and 5 from J; bases not matched to a gene: 7. The CDR3 coding sequence is TGTGCCAGCAGCCCTGGGACAGGGAGCTATCAGCCCCAGCATTTT. The encoded protein is CASSPGTGSYQPQHF.

This chain joins TRBV15 and TRBJ2-6; 7 bases line up with TRBD2. From germline, CDR1 is LNHNV and CDR2 YYDKDF (reference sequence). This CDR3 region has 17 residues. Unmatched junction bases numbered 8, after V lost 4 bases and J lost 2 bases. The CDR3 sequence is CATSTEPGRAGANVLTF. CDR3 nucleotides: TGTGCCACCAGCACCGAACCAGGGAGGGCTGGGGCCAACGTCCTGACTTTC.

The gene calls are TRBV27 and TRBJ2-3; TRBD2 might be the D (6 bases). The V end was cut by 2 bases, the J end by 2 bases, with 8 bases between. The CDR3 is 14 residues long. The germline V gene has CDR1 MNHEY and CDR2 SMNVEV (reference sequence). This chain's CDR3 is CASSLGLFTDTQYF. CDR3 DNA: TGTGCCAGCAGTTTAGGACTATTCACAGATACGCAGTATTTT.

This clone was counted once. The rearrangement links TRBV23-1 to TRBJ2-7; 11 bases are shared with TRBD1. TRBV23-1 qualifies as an ORF whose function is uncertain. Trimming at V came to 3 bases and at J to 5 bases, leaving 6 bases not matched to a gene. The CDR3 has 15 amino acids. CDR3 DNA: TGCGCCAGCAGTCAGGTGGGACAGGGGGAAAACGAGCAGTACTTC. It translates to CASSQVGQGENEQYF.

The rearrangement joins TRBV5-6 to TRBJ2-3, with D uncertain. The CDR3 is made up of 12 amino acids. Trimming shortened V by 4 bases and J by 0 bases, and 3 bases separated the two germline ends. Per the germline V gene, CDR1 is SGHDT and CDR2 is YYEEEE. The CDR3 sequence is CASSASTDTQYF. The DNA of the CDR3 is TGTGCCAGCAGCGCGAGCACAGATACGCAGTATTTT.

This chain uses TRBV7-2 with TRBJ2-1, with 10 positions matching TRBD2. Germline V gene data show CDR1 as SGHTA and CDR2 as FQGNSA. There are 15 residues in the CDR3. Trimming cost V 6 bases and J 9 bases; bases outside gene matches: 11. CDR3 amino acids: CASSQGTSVGGEQFF. The CDR3 region has the DNA TGTGCCAGCAGTCAAGGGACTAGCGTCGGGGGTGAGCAGTTCTTC.

The gene calls are TRBV27 and TRBJ2-1; 7 nucleotides line up with TRBD2. This CDR3 is 16 amino acids long. The trim removed 4 bases at V and 7 bases at J, leaving 13 bases unmatched. The V gene's germline CDR1 is MNHEY and CDR2 SMNVEV (reference sequence). The CDR3: CASSSRRGRRSNEQFF. CDR3 nucleotides: TGTGCCAGCAGTTCGCGACGCGGGAGACGAAGTAATGAGCAGTTCTTC.

The chain's CDR3 is CASSQQGGDTEAFF. The DNA for the CDR3 is TGTGCCAGCAGCCAACAGGGGGGGGACACTGAAGCTTTCTTT. The rearrangement links TRBV11-3 to TRBJ1-1, with TRBD1 matching over 8 bases. This CDR3 contains 14 residues. From germline, CDR1 is SGHNT and CDR2 YENEEA. V dropped 5 bases and J dropped 3; count of bases not matched to a gene: 5.

The genes are TRBV28 and TRBJ1-2, with TRBD1 matching 7 bases. The CDR3 contains 13 residues. Germline-derived CDR1 and CDR2 are MDHEN and SYDVKM. V was clipped by 2 bases and J by 6 bases; unmatched bases: 3. CDR3 residues: CASSLRGRDGYTF. The CDR3 DNA reads as TGTGCCAGCAGTTTAAGGGGGCGGGATGGCTACACCTTC.

This clone was counted between two and nine times. The chain joins TRBV2 to TRBJ2-1; 10 positions match TRBD1. The germline V gene has CDR1 SNHLY and CDR2 FYNNEI. V lost 10 bases, J lost 6 bases, and 9 bases stayed unmatched. This CDR3 comprises 14 residues. CDR3 region: CATDRDRGANEQFF. CDR3 bases: TGTGCCACCGACCGGGACAGGGGTGCCAATGAGCAGTTCTTC.

This chain uses TRBV7-2 with TRBJ2-1; TRBD2 is a possible D gene (6 bases). CDR1 is SGHTA and CDR2 is FQGNSA in the germline V gene. Trimming took off 5 bases at V and 8 bases at J, with 13 bases between the two ends. This CDR3 has 13 residues. The CDR3, as DNA: TGTGCCAGCAGCAAGACGCGGGGAGATGAGCAGTTCTTC. The encoded protein is CASSKTRGDEQFF.

The V and J genes are TRBV19 and TRBJ2-7, with 7 bases fitting TRBD1. In germline, CDR1 is LNHDA, CDR2 SQIVND (reference sequence). The CDR3 contains 14 residues. V was pared by 6 bases and J by 6 bases, with 11 bases of the junction left unmatched. The CDR3 reads CASSEHPTGAEQYF. In nucleotides, the CDR3 is TGTGCCAGTAGCGAACACCCCACAGGGGCCGAGCAGTACTTC.

The CDR3, as DNA: TGTGCCAGCAGCCAAGCGGACAGGGACTACGAGCAGTACTTC. Translated: CASSQADRDYEQYF. The V call is TRBV14, the J call TRBJ2-5; 8 bases match TRBD1. Matching the DNA end better, TRBJ2-7 makes the J call doubtful. CDR1 is SGHDN and CDR2 is FVKESK in the germline V gene. This CDR3 contains 14 residues.

The chain uses TRBV19 and TRBJ2-6, with TRBD2 as a possible D gene (7 bases). V was pared by 9 bases and J by 1 base, with 19 bases between. Germline assignment: CDR1 LNHDA and CDR2 SQIVND (reference sequence). The CDR3 is 17 residues long. The CDR3 reads CASHGWGGASGANVLTF. DNA of the CDR3: TGTGCCAGCCACGGCTGGGGGGGCGCGTCTGGGGCCAACGTCCTGACTTTC.

The V call is TRBV6-6, the J call TRBJ2-2; TRBD2 matches at 8 bases. Germline-derived CDR1 and CDR2 are MNHNY and SVGAGI (reference sequence). J was trimmed by 5 bases and V by 6 bases; bases with no gene match: 8. The CDR3 sequence is 15 residues long. The CDR3 region has the DNA TGTGCCAGCAGCTCTCGGACGGGAGGGACCGGGGAGCTGTTTTTT. Protein sequence: CASSSRTGGTGELFF.

The chain links TRBV30 to TRBJ2-5, with 9 positions matching TRBD1. The CDR3 is made up of 12 amino acids. The V gene's germline CDR1 is GTSNPN and CDR2 SVGIG (reference sequence). Unmatched junction bases numbered 5, after V lost 5 bases and J lost 7 bases. In nucleotides, the CDR3 is TGTGCCTGGGGGGGACAGGGTGGGACCCAGTACTTC. Its protein product is CAWGGQGGTQYF.

The rearrangement joins TRBV18 to TRBJ1-1; D may be TRBD1 (6 bases). Trimming cost V 3 bases and J 1 base, with 24 bases left between them. The V gene's germline CDR1 is KGHSH and CDR2 LQKENI. The CDR3 extends over 19 amino acids. The CDR3 loop reads CASSPTGPGFLSPNTEAFF. The CDR3 region has the DNA TGTGCCAGCTCACCCACAGGGCCGGGTTTTCTTTCCCCGAACACTGAAGCTTTCTTT.

The chain combines TRBV6-7 with TRBJ1-1, with D tentatively TRBD1 (5 bases). TRBV6-7 is given ORF status, its function remaining uncertain. The CDR3 is 17 residues long. V lost 5 bases to trimming and J lost 3 bases, with 22 bases between them. The CDR3 nucleotides read TGTGCCAGCAGTGATACGTACGGACACTCCGTCGACACTGAAGCTTTCTTT. This gives the protein CASSDTYGHSVDTEAFF.

This clone was observed a few times. The gene calls are TRBV7-3 and TRBJ2-3; 9 bases agree with TRBD2. CDR3 length: 14 amino acids. CDR1 is SGHTA and CDR2 is FQGTGA in the germline V gene. J was trimmed by 2 bases and V by 4 bases; bases with no gene match: 1. CDR3 DNA: TGTGCCAGCAGCTCGGGACTAGCCACAGATACGCAGTATTTT. It encodes CASSSGLATDTQYF.

This sequence joins TRBV19 and TRBJ2-7; 7 positions match TRBD2. The CDR3 contains 15 residues. The germline CDR1 and CDR2 sequences are LNHDA and SQIVND (reference sequence). The trim removed 3 bases at V and 0 bases at J, leaving 5 bases unmatched. The CDR3, as DNA: TGTGCCAGTAGTATCGCCGGGACTAACTCCTACGAGCAGTACTTC. This gives the protein CASSIAGTNSYEQYF.